These 29 T cell receptor beta chains originate from one sample sequenced in a study of cytomegalovirus exposure and HLA in healthy donors. Both 60 Vbeta primers and 13 Jbeta primers went into the PCR. The protocol was immunoSEQ multiplex PCR, while the TCRdb copy is restricted to in-frame clones and leaves out a portion. The table has about 150,000 clones, approximately 70% seen once. Sequencing was carried out using PBMCs. The receptors here all came from a woman aged 60 to 75 in good health and CMV-seronegative.

The chain employs TRBV28 and TRBJ2-7, with 7 bases lining up with TRBD1. The germline gives CDR1 MDHEN, CDR2 SYDVKM. V shed 3 bases and J 5 bases; nucleotides not matched to a gene: 7. The CDR3 runs to 14 residues. CDR3 coding DNA: TGTGCCAGCAGTTTTGACAGGGTCGTGGACGAGCAGTACTTC. The encoded protein is CASSFDRVVDEQYF.

This rearrangement joins TRBV28 to TRBJ2-7; unclear D gene. CDR1 is MDHEN, CDR2 SYDVKM, per germline. The CDR3 loop spans 13 amino acids. Trimming shortened V by 3 bases and J by 7 bases, and 13 bases separated the two germline ends. CDR3 residues: CASSLATPREQYF. CDR3 in DNA: TGTGCCAGCAGTTTGGCCACCCCGAGGGAGCAGTACTTC.

J is TRBJ2-2 and V is TRBV5-1, with TRBD1 matching 8 bases. The germline CDR1 and CDR2 sequences are SGHRS and YFSETQ. V gave up 5 bases and J gave up 6 bases; unmatched junction bases: 3. The CDR3 runs 13 residues. Written as DNA, the CDR3 is TGCGCCAGCAGGGAACAGGGGGCCGGGGAGCTGTTTTTT. As protein: CASREQGAGELFF. Full variable domain (rest looked up from reference TRBV5-1 and TRBJ2-2): KAGVTQTPRYLIKTRGQQVTLSCSPISGHRSVSWYQQTPGQGLQFLFEYFSETQRNKGNFPGRFSGRQFSNSRSEMNVSTLELGDSALYLCASREQGAGELFFGEGSRLTVL.

The rearrangement joins TRBV6-5 to TRBJ1-6; 11 bases are a match to TRBD1. Germline V CDR1 and CDR2: MNHEY, SVGAGI. The CDR3 consists of 15 residues. With V trimmed by 5 bases and J by 5 bases, 2 bases remained unmatched. The CDR3 DNA follows: TGTGCCAGCAGTGGGACAGGGGGTCATAATTCACCCCTCCACTTT. It translates to CASSGTGGHNSPLHF.

In this sample, this clone turned up a few times. CDR3 region: CASRLVRRDRHSYEQYF. CDR3 nucleotides: TGTGCAAGTCGCTTAGTTCGTCGGGACAGGCATTCCTACGAGCAGTACTTC. The rearrangement uses TRBV12-2 and TRBJ2-7; the listed D gene, TRBD1, was not tested against the DNA. TRBV12-2 is reported as a pseudogene. The CDR3 runs 17 residues.

There are a few counts of this clone. This chain links TRBV28 with TRBJ2-7; 8 bases align to TRBD1. Germline trimming cut 5 bases from V and 6 bases from J; bases unmatched to any gene: 9. CDR3 length equals 14 residues. CDR1 and CDR2 (germline): MDHEN, SYDVKM. CDR3 sequence: CASSPPGQAREQYF. The CDR3 DNA sequence: TGTGCCAGCAGTCCTCCGGGACAGGCGCGCGAGCAGTACTTC.

CDR3 sequence reads: CASSKDRAKFYEQYF. DNA of the CDR3: TGTGCCAGCAGTAAGGACAGGGCAAAATTCTACGAGCAGTACTTC. The rearrangement uses TRBV5-4 and TRBJ2-7; 8 bases are a match to TRBD1. The junction had 10 bases not matched to a gene; V was cut back by 5 bases and J by 3 bases. This CDR3 is built from 15 residues. The V gene's germline CDR1 is SGHNT and CDR2 YYREEE (reference sequence).

This rearrangement joins TRBV19 to TRBJ1-3; the D is unclear. The CDR3 is made up of 14 amino acids. Looked up from germline, CDR1 is LNHDA and CDR2 is SQIVND (reference sequence). The ends were cut back, 6 bases at V and 2 bases at J, with 11 bases in the middle. CDR3 amino acids: CASSTSEAGNTIYF. The CDR3 DNA reads as TGTGCCAGTAGCACATCCGAAGCTGGAAACACCATATATTTT.

This chain links TRBV7-2 with TRBJ2-1; maybe TRBD2 (5 bases). V lost 5 bases and J lost 9, with 23 bases in between. Germline CDR1 SGHTA, CDR2 FQGNSA. The length of the CDR3 is 16 residues. The CDR3 protein is CASSLQVLVSSGEQFF. The CDR3 coding sequence is TGTGCCAGCAGCCTCCAGGTACTAGTAAGTAGTGGTGAGCAGTTCTTC.

The chain combines TRBV4-3 with TRBJ2-3, with 7 bases fitting TRBD2. The V segment lost 3 bases and the J segment 4 bases; nucleotides outside the gene matches: 7. This CDR3 is built from 15 residues. Germline values: CDR1 LGHNA, CDR2 YSLEER. This CDR3 is CASSHSGRGADTQYF. The CDR3 nucleotides are TGCGCCAGCAGCCATAGCGGACGGGGGGCAGATACGCAGTATTTT.

The gene calls are TRBV7-2 and TRBJ2-5; D might be TRBD1 (6 bases). The germline V gene has CDR1 SGHTA and CDR2 FQGNSA. Trimming took 6 bases from V and 4 from J, leaving 18 bases between them. The CDR3 is 15 residues long. The CDR3 bases are TGTGCCAGCAGAAGGACAGCTCTTCCAGGAGAGACCCAGTACTTC. It is translated as CASRRTALPGETQYF.

This sequence joins TRBV5-1 and TRBJ1-6; the D is unclear. In germline, CDR1 is SGHRS, CDR2 YFSETQ. The CDR3 is made up of 12 amino acids. V lost 8 bases and J 7 bases, leaving 10 bases between the germline ends. The chain's CDR3 is CASGSGNSPLHF. The CDR3 DNA sequence: TGCGCCAGTGGCAGCGGGAATTCACCCCTCCACTTT.

The rearrangement joins TRBV1 to TRBJ2-7; the table names TRBD1, a call not compared with the DNA. TRBV1 is listed as a pseudogene. The CDR3 runs to 17 residues. CDR3 loop: CTSSQDFGRGQSYEQYF. As DNA, the CDR3 is TGCACCAGCAGCCAAGATTTCGGGCGGGGACAGAGCTACGAGCAGTACTTC.

The V gene is TRBV2, the J gene TRBJ2-2; a weak D match, TRBD1 (6 bases). This CDR3 region has 16 residues. The V end lost 6 bases, the J end lost 3 bases, and 17 bases lay between the germline ends. Looked up from germline, CDR1 is SNHLY and CDR2 is FYNNEI. The CDR3 spells CASSITGTLYTGELFF. CDR3 DNA sequence: TGTGCCAGCAGCATAACCGGGACACTTTACACCGGGGAGCTGTTTTTT.

The rearrangement uses TRBV7-2 and TRBJ2-1; a weak D match, TRBD2 (6 bases). Per the germline V gene, CDR1 is SGHTA and CDR2 is FQGNSA. V lost 5 bases to trimming and J lost 4 bases, with 18 bases between them. The CDR3 is made up of 16 amino acids. DNA for the CDR3: TGTGCCAGCAGCACCGGGGGAGACCCGACTTACAATGAGCAGTTCTTC. Its translation: CASSTGGDPTYNEQFF.

Comment on this clone: The same CDR3 also results from other DNA sequences found in this sample. V gene TRBV5-4 combines with J gene TRBJ2-7; 7 nucleotides line up with TRBD2. The CDR3 covers 14 residues. Germline V gives CDR1 SGHNT, CDR2 YYREEE (reference sequence). V dropped 5 bases and J dropped 3; count of bases not matched to a gene: 8. DNA for the CDR3: TGTGCCAGCAGTCCCACGGGAGGTAACTACGAGCAGTACTTC. Translated: CASSPTGGNYEQYF.

J is TRBJ1-4 and V is TRBV18, with D unclear. V lost 5 bases, J lost 2 bases, and 15 bases lay in between. Germline V lookup: CDR1 KGHSH, CDR2 LQKENI. This CDR3 is 16 amino acids long. The CDR3 nucleotides are TGTGCCAGCTCATCGTTAAGAACTGCGACTAATGAAAAACTGTTTTTT. Translation: CASSSLRTATNEKLFF. Using reference TRBV18 and TRBJ1-4 for the parts outside the CDR3, the full variable domain is NAGVMQNPRHLVRRRGQEARLRCSPMKGHSHVYWYRQLPEEGLKFMVYLQKENIIDESGMPKERFSAEFPKEGPSILRIQQVVRGDSAAYFCASSSLRTATNEKLFFGSGTQLSVL.

CDR3 nucleotide sequence: TGTGCCAGCAGGAGACTAGCGGGGGGCGGTGGAGATACGCAGTATTTT. Encoded protein: CASRRLAGGGGDTQYF. The gene calls are TRBV6-6 and TRBJ2-3; TRBD2 matches 13 bases. CDR3 length equals 16 residues. Unmatched junction bases numbered 8, after V lost 6 bases and J lost 5 bases. Looked up from germline, CDR1 is MNHNY and CDR2 is SVGAGI (reference sequence).

This clone has a handful of counts. The chain uses TRBV7-2 and TRBJ2-5; D is perhaps TRBD1 (6 bases). This CDR3 is 13 amino acids long. Trimming took 0 bases from V and 4 from J, leaving 6 bases between them. Per germline, CDR1 SGHTA and CDR2 FQGNSA. CDR3 coding DNA: TGTGCCAGCAGCTTAGCGGGGGCAGAGACCCAGTACTTC. Translation gives CASSLAGAETQYF.

This chain uses TRBV7-2 with TRBJ1-2, with D unclear. Germline V gene lookup returns CDR1 SGHTA and CDR2 FQGNSA. The CDR3 is 13 residues long. The V and J ends lost 5 bases and 8 bases respectively, with 15 bases between them. This CDR3 is CASSQGTQVGYTF. Here the CDR3 DNA reads TGTGCCAGCAGCCAAGGAACCCAGGTGGGCTACACCTTC.

J is TRBJ2-7 and V is TRBV5-1, with D possibly matching TRBD2 (5 bases). V was trimmed by 4 bases and J by 5 bases, leaving 13 bases between them. Looked up from germline, CDR1 is SGHRS and CDR2 is YFSETQ. CDR3 size: 13 residues. The CDR3 loop is CASSLGRRDEQYF. CDR3 coding DNA: TGCGCCAGCAGCCTCGGGCGGCGGGACGAGCAGTACTTC.

V gene TRBV19 combines with J gene TRBJ2-6; D is ambiguous. The germline V gene has CDR1 LNHDA and CDR2 SQIVND (reference sequence). V lost 8 bases and J 2 bases, leaving 7 bases between the germline ends. The CDR3 totals 13 residues. The CDR3 loop reads CASRAAGANVLTF. The CDR3 nucleotides read TGTGCCAGTCGAGCCGCTGGGGCCAACGTCCTGACTTTC.

The chain has TRBV10-3 and TRBJ1-3; perhaps TRBD1 as D (5 bases). The CDR3 is 14 amino acids. The germline V gene encodes CDR1 ENHRY and CDR2 SYGVKD. Trimming cost V 11 bases and J 0 bases, with 14 bases left between them. The CDR3, as DNA: TGTGCCGGACAAGACAGAAGCTCTGGAAACACCATATATTTT. It specifies CAGQDRSSGNTIYF.

The rearrangement uses TRBV7-8 and TRBJ2-1, with 7 bases identical to TRBD2. The trim removed 0 bases at V and 6 bases at J, leaving 2 bases unmatched. The CDR3 runs to 14 residues. Germline CDR1 and CDR2: SGHVS and FQNEAQ. The CDR3 nucleotides are TGTGCCAGCAGCTTAGCACTAGCGAGCAATGAGCAGTTCTTC. Amino acid sequence: CASSLALASNEQFF.

V and J are TRBV6-1 and TRBJ2-5, with D tentatively TRBD2 (7 bases). Germline V CDR1 and CDR2: MNHNS, SASEGT. The ends were cut back, 1 base at V and 4 bases at J, with 13 bases in the middle. The CDR3 totals 15 residues. CDR3 DNA: TGTGCCAGCAGTGAAGATGGGGGGGCCGGAGAGACCCAGTACTTC. It translates to CASSEDGGAGETQYF.

The rearrangement uses TRBV9 and TRBJ2-3; TRBD2 aligns across 11 bases. Germline V gene data show CDR1 as SGDLS and CDR2 as YYNGEE. V shed 3 bases and J 2 bases; nucleotides not matched to a gene: 8. This CDR3 has 17 amino acids. The CDR3 sequence: CASSAPLTSGDTDTQYF. The CDR3, as DNA: TGTGCCAGCAGCGCACCATTGACTAGCGGGGACACAGATACGCAGTATTTT.

The chain couples TRBV10-3 to TRBJ1-2; D is unresolved. Germline-derived CDR1 and CDR2 are ENHRY and SYGVKD. Trimming shortened V by 2 bases and J by 8 bases, and 12 bases separated the two germline ends. This CDR3 has 13 amino acids. In DNA, the CDR3 is TGTGCCATCAGTGAGAGCGGGAATTACGGCTACACCTTC. This sequence encodes CAISESGNYGYTF.

This sequence joins TRBV28 and TRBJ2-7, with D unclear. Germline CDR1 is MDHEN and CDR2 is SYDVKM. CDR3 length equals 12 residues. V lost 7 bases and J 4 bases, leaving 11 bases between the germline ends. Here the CDR3 DNA reads TGTGCCAGCACCACCAGTGGTTACGAGCAGTACTTC. Translating gives CASTTSGYEQYF.

The chain uses TRBV4-2 and TRBJ2-7, with a possible D match to TRBD1 (6 bases). The CDR3 is made up of 18 amino acids. V was trimmed by 1 base and J by 3 bases, leaving 22 bases between them. Germline V CDR1 and CDR2: LGHNA, YNFKEQ. Here the CDR3 reads CASSQGVRRGRGHYEQYF. DNA of the CDR3: TGTGCCAGCAGCCAAGGGGTTCGCCGGGGCAGGGGCCACTACGAGCAGTACTTC.